This TCR beta chain derives from a study of blood T cell repertoires in COVID-19. Overall study: Some COVID-19 samples were acute and others convalescent; all came from the United States, Italy and Spain. PBMCs, B-cell-depleted T cells, or T cells provided the cDNA or gDNA that made up the material.

Per the study methods: Amplification with reference gene primers provided the estimates of nucleated cell counts. The data were produced by immunoSEQ multiplex PCR, yet TCRdb's version contains in-frame clones alone and is incomplete. From that table come the V and J calls and clone size; the DNA was used to work out D and trimming. The sample holds some 180,000 clones, 80% to 95% seen once. From germline, CDR1 is KGHSH and CDR2 LQKENI. This CDR3 is built from 13 residues. Trimming shortened V by 6 bases and J by 2 bases, and 9 bases separated the two germline ends. The sample was peripheral blood. The gene calls are TRBV18 and TRBJ2-3; TRBD1 might be the D (6 bases). The TCR originated in a man aged 50 or older with acute or convalescent COVID-19. CDR3 nucleotides: TGTGCCAGCTCCACAGGGACCACAGATACGCAGTATTTT. Residues: CASSTGTTDTQYF.